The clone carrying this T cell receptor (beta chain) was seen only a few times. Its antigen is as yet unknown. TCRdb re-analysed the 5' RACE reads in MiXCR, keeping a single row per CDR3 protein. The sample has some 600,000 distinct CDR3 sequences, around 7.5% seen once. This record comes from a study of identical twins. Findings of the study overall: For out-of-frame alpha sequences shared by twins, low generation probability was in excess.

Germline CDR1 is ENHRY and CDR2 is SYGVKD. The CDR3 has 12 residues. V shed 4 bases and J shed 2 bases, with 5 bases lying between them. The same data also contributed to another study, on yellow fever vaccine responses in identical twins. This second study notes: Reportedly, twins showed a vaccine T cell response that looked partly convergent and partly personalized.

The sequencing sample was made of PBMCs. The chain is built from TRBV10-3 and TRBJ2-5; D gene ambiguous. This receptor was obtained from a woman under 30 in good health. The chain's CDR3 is CAISVQQETQYF. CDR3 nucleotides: TGTGCCATCAGTGTGCAACAAGAGACCCAGTACTTC.